This T cell receptor (beta chain) was observed in a study of shared clonotypes between healthy human individuals. General study findings and limits: When compared with the clonotypes that were shared by all four sorted-subset donors, the non-shared clonotypes turned out to have lower generation probabilities.

The naive CD8 population came from CD45RO-negative cells selected for CCR7, without terminally differentiated effector memory CD45RA+ cells. Several immunoSEQ plates held equal portions of the genomic DNA taken from each subset. Each sorted subset replicate got 200 ng genomic DNA, around 29,000 genomes. This table comes from immunoSEQ multiplex PCR, and its TCRdb copy is limited to in-frame clones, with some not included. The sample lists about 2.1 million clones; around 95% were seen once. The CDR3 contains 14 residues. CDR1 and CDR2 from the germline V gene are MNHEY and SVGAGI. Trimming removed 4 bases at V and 2 bases at J, with 12 bases between. Note on this clone: Antigen unknown.

The sequenced sample consisted of naive CD8+ T cells from PBMCs. This chain links TRBV6-5 with TRBJ2-7, with D unclear. This TCR derives from a man aged 18 to 30 in good health. Some clones in this sample may be carry-over from other donors' samples. In DNA, the CDR3 is TGTGCCAGCAGTTCCCCCTTTCAGCCCTACGAGCAGTACTTC. Encoded protein: CASSSPFQPYEQYF.